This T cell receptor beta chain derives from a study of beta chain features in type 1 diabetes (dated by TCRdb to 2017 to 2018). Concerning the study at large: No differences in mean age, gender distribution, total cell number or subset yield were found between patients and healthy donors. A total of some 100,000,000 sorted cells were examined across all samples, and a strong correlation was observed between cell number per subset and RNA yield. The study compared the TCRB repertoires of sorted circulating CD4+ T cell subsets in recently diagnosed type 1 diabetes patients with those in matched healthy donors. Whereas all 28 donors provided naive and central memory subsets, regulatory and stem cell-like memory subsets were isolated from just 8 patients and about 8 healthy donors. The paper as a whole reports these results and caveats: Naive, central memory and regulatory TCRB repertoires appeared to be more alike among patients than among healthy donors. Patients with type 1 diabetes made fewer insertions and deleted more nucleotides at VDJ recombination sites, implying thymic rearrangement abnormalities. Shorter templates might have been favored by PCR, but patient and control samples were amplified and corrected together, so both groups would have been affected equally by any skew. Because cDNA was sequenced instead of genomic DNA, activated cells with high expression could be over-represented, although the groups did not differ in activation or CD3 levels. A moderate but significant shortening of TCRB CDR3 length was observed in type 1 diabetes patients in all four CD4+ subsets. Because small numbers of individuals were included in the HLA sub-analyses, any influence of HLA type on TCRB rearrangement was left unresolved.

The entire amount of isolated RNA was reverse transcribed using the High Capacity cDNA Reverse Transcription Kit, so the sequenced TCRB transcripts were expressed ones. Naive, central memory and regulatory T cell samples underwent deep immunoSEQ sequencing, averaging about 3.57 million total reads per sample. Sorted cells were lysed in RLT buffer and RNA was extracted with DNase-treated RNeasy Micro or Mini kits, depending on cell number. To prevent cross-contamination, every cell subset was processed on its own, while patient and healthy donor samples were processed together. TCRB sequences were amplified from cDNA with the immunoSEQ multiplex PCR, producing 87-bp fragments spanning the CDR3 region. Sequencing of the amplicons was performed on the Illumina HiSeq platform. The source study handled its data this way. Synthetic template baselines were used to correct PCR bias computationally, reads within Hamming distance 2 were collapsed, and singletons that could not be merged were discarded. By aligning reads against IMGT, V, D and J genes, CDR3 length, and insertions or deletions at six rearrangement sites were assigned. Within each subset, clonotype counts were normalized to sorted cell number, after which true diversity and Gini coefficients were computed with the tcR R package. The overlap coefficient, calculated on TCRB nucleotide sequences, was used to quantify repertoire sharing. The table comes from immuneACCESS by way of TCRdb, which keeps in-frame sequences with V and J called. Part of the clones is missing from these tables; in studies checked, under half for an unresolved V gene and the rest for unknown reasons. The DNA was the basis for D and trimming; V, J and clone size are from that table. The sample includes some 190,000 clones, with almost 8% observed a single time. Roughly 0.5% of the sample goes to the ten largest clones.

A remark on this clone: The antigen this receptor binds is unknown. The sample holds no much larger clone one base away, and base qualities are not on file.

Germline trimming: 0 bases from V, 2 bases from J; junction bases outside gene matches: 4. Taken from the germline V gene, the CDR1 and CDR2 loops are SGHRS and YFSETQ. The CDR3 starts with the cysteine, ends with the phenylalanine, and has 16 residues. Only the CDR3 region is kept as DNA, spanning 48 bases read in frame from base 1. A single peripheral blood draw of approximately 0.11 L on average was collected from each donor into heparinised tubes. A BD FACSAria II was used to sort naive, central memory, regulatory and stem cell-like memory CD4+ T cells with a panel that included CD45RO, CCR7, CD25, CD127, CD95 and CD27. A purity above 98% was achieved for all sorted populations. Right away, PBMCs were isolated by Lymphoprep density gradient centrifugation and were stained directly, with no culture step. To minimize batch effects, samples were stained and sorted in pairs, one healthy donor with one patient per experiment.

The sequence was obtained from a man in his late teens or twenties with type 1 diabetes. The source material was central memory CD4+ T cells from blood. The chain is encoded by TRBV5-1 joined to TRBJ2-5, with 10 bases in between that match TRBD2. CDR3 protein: CASSLGSLAGQETQYF. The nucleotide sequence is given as TGCGCCAGCAGCTTGGGCTCACTAGCGGGGCAAGAGACCCAGTACTTC.